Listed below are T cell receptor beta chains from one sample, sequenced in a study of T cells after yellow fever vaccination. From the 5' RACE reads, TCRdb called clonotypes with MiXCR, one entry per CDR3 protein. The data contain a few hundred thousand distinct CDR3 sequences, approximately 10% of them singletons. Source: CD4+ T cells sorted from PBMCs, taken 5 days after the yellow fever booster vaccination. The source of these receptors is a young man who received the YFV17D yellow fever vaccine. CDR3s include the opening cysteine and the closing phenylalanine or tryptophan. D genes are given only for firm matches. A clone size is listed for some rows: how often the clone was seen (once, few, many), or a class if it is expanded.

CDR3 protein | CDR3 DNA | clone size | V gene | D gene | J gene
CASSTTGFSQPQHF | TGTGCCAGCAGCACGACAGGGTTTAGTCAGCCCCAGCATTTT | . | TRBV12-3/TRBV12-4 | TRBD1 | TRBJ1-5
CASSLAGGYYNSPLHF | TGCGCCAGCAGCCTCGCAGGGGGCTACTATAATTCACCCCTCCACTTT | . | TRBV5-1 | TRBD1 | TRBJ1-6
CAWSPEVGIQYF | TGTGCCTGGAGTCCCGAGGTCGGCATTCAGTACTTC | few | TRBV30 | . | TRBJ2-4
CASKQQGTAKNIQYF | TGTGCCAGCAAGCAACAGGGGACCGCCAAAAACATTCAGTACTTC | many | TRBV6-1 | TRBD1 | TRBJ2-4
CSALDRATYSYNEQFF | TGCAGTGCTTTAGACCGAGCGACCTACTCCTACAATGAGCAGTTCTTC | . | TRBV20-1 | . | TRBJ2-1
CASSEGGGRDIGNTIYF | TGTGCCAGCAGCGAAGGGGGGGGACGCGATATTGGAAACACCATATATTTT | many | TRBV9 | . | TRBJ1-3
CASSADRGNSPLHF | TGTGCCAGCAGTGCGGACAGGGGAAATTCACCCCTCCACTTT | many | TRBV25-1 | TRBD1 | TRBJ1-6
CASKASSPGNTIYF | TGTGCCAGCAAGGCCTCCAGTCCTGGAAACACCATATATTTT | . | TRBV6-2/TRBV6-3 | . | TRBJ1-3
CASGVSAGSSYEQYF | TGTGCCAGCGGGGTGAGTGCGGGAAGCTCCTACGAGCAGTACTTC | few | TRBV6-5 | . | TRBJ2-7
CASSFGPVTYEQYF | TGTGCCAGCAGCTTTGGACCAGTGACTTACGAGCAGTACTTC | many | TRBV7-2 | . | TRBJ2-7
CASSLWAVQETQYF | TGTGCCAGCAGCTTATGGGCCGTCCAAGAGACCCAGTACTTC | . | TRBV7-2 | . | TRBJ2-5
CASSPGRLSYEQYF | TGTGCCAGCAGCCCCGGACGGCTCTCCTACGAGCAGTACTTC | . | TRBV7-2 | . | TRBJ2-7
CAISETSLLFNEQFF | TGTGCCATCAGTGAAACTAGTCTACTATTCAATGAGCAGTTCTTC | . | TRBV10-3 | . | TRBJ2-1
CASSHLDRNQPQHF | TGTGCCAGCAGTCACTTGGACAGAAATCAGCCCCAGCATTTT | few | TRBV6-2/TRBV6-3 | . | TRBJ1-5
CASSAGLAGYTDTQYF | TGCGCCAGCAGCGCGGGACTAGCGGGTTACACAGATACGCAGTATTTT | many | TRBV5-1 | TRBD2 | TRBJ2-3
CASQTGTDSYEQYF | TGTGCCAGCCAAACCGGGACAGACAGCTACGAGCAGTACTTC | many | TRBV7-9 | TRBD1 | TRBJ2-7
CASSLKVWGDSPLHF | TGTGCCAGCAGCTTGAAGGTATGGGGGGATTCACCCCTCCACTTT | . | TRBV5-5 | . | TRBJ1-6
CASSYLGSYEQYF | TGTGCCAGCAGTTATCTGGGCTCCTACGAGCAGTACTTC | . | TRBV6-6 | . | TRBJ2-7
CASGEGATDTQYF | TGCGCCAGCGGAGAGGGGGCCACAGATACGCAGTATTTT | many | TRBV5-1 | TRBD1 | TRBJ2-3
CASSPAASRATDTQYF | TGTGCCAGCAGCCCCGCAGCTAGTCGGGCCACAGATACGCAGTATTTT | few | TRBV7-9 | . | TRBJ2-3
CASRGSHTDSPLHF | TGTGCCAGCAGGGGGTCCCACACGGATTCACCCCTCCACTTT | . | TRBV2 | . | TRBJ1-6
CASSLSAFNSPLHF | TGTGCCAGCAGCTTATCCGCGTTTAATTCACCCCTCCACTTT | many | TRBV11-3 | . | TRBJ1-6
CASSYPVASTKNIQYF | TGTGCCAGCAGTTATCCGGTAGCATCGACCAAAAACATTCAGTACTTC | many | TRBV6-2/TRBV6-3 | . | TRBJ2-4
CASTRQGAYGYTF | TGTGCCAGCACCAGACAGGGTGCCTATGGCTACACCTTC | . | TRBV2 | TRBD1 | TRBJ1-2
CASSPAGGITEAFF | TGTGCCAGCAGCCCGGCGGGGGGCATCACTGAAGCTTTCTTT | many | TRBV11-2 | . | TRBJ1-1
CASSVAGAITDTQYF | TGTGCCAGCAGCGTAGCGGGGGCGATTACAGATACGCAGTATTTT | few | TRBV9 | . | TRBJ2-3
CASSLQTGGRTDTQYF | TGTGCCAGCAGCCTCCAAACAGGGGGACGCACAGATACGCAGTATTTT | many | TRBV4-2 | TRBD1 | TRBJ2-3
CASSDGTGEKLFF | TGTGCCAGCAGTGACGGGACAGGGGAAAAACTGTTTTTT | many | TRBV2 | TRBD1 | TRBJ1-4
CASTREVGYGYTF | TGTGCCAGCACCCGGGAGGTGGGCTATGGCTACACCTTC | many | TRBV12-3/TRBV12-4 | . | TRBJ1-2
CASSRGKARTGELFF | TGTGCCAGCAGCCGAGGGAAGGCTCGAACCGGGGAGCTGTTTTTT | few | TRBV7-2 | . | TRBJ2-2
CASSIDGGRQPQHF | TGTGCTAGTTCCATCGACGGGGGGCGACAGCCCCAGCATTTT | few | TRBV12-5 | . | TRBJ1-5
CSARFGVWGQGVPPQHF | TGCAGTGCTCGGTTTGGTGTTTGGGGACAGGGGGTCCCGCCCCAGCATTTT | many | TRBV20-1 | TRBD1 | TRBJ1-5
CASSQVDMGVASYGYTF | TGCGCCAGCAGCCAAGTTGACATGGGCGTCGCCAGTTATGGCTACACCTTC | . | TRBV4-1 | . | TRBJ1-2
CASSQQGLVYGYTF | TGTGCCAGTAGTCAGCAGGGTCTCGTTTACGGCTACACCTTC | . | TRBV19 | . | TRBJ1-2
CASIPPGSGTQYF | TGTGCCAGCATCCCCCCGGGCTCTGGGACCCAGTACTTC | many | TRBV12-3/TRBV12-4 | . | TRBJ2-5
CSAPTGTFSPLHF | TGCAGTGCTCCGACAGGGACCTTCTCCCCCCTCCACTTT | . | TRBV20-1 | TRBD1 | TRBJ1-6
CASSPARGGFYGYTF | TGTGCCAGCAGCCCGGCCAGGGGAGGATTCTATGGCTACACCTTC | many | TRBV5-4 | . | TRBJ1-2
CASSLNGENIQYF | TGCGCCAGCAGCTTGAACGGAGAAAACATTCAGTACTTC | many | TRBV5-1 | . | TRBJ2-4
CASSPGLARQLAKNIQYF | TGTGCCAGCAGTCCCGGTCTGGCCAGGCAACTAGCCAAAAACATTCAGTACTTC | few | TRBV5-5 | . | TRBJ2-4
CSASPGGGVTGADTQYF | TGCAGCGCCTCACCGGGAGGGGGCGTTACGGGAGCAGATACGCAGTATTTT | many | TRBV29-1 | . | TRBJ2-3
CASRPDRAGYTF | TGTGCCAGCAGACCGGACAGGGCTGGCTACACCTTC | few | TRBV6-6 | TRBD1 | TRBJ1-2
CASSPRSRSYEQYF | TGTGCCAGCTCACCACGTTCCCGGAGCTACGAGCAGTACTTC | many | TRBV18 | . | TRBJ2-7
CASSGDRTEAFF | TGTGCCAGCAGCGGCGACAGGACTGAAGCTTTCTTT | . | TRBV2 | . | TRBJ1-1
CASRSLATEAFF | TGTGCCAGCAGGTCGTTGGCCACTGAAGCTTTCTTT | many | TRBV2 | . | TRBJ1-1
CASREGPGYGYTF | TGTGCCAGCAGGGAAGGACCAGGTTATGGCTACACCTTC | . | TRBV2 | . | TRBJ1-2